Presented here are 22 T cell receptor beta chains from one specimen sequenced in a study of CD8+ T cells in alopecia areata. Extraction and reverse transcription of RNA yielded cDNA as the sequencing template. The protocol was immunoSEQ multiplex PCR, while the TCRdb copy is restricted to in-frame clones and leaves out a portion. The profile covers some 220,000 clones, with 50% to 70% appearing a single time and roughly 1.6% taken by the ten largest. Indicated treatment: oral pan-JAK inhibitor, 5-10 mg twice daily. Sample: CD4+ T cells sorted from blood, taken at week 4, from a patient treated with tofacitinib. The receptors come from a human donor with alopecia areata.

The rearrangement joins TRBV7-2 to TRBJ2-1; D is perhaps TRBD2 (6 bases). The CDR3 has 15 residues. The germline V gene has CDR1 SGHTA and CDR2 FQGNSA. V gave up 3 bases and J gave up 7 bases, with 16 bases separating them. The CDR3 DNA follows: TGTGCCAGCAGCTTGGCTAGCGCCGTGGGGAATGAGCAGTTCTTC. Encoded protein: CASSLASAVGNEQFF.

The chain uses TRBV29-1 and TRBJ1-1; 7 positions match TRBD1. Germline V gene lookup returns CDR1 SQVTM and CDR2 ANQGSEA. V was clipped by 4 bases and J by 4 bases; unmatched bases: 9. CDR3 length: 14 amino acids. The CDR3 here is CSVAHQQGSTEAFF. The CDR3 DNA is TGCAGCGTTGCCCATCAACAGGGGAGCACTGAAGCTTTCTTT.

This clone has more than one count but fewer than ten. The rearrangement uses TRBV5-4 and TRBJ1-2; 7 nucleotides line up with TRBD1. The CDR3 consists of 14 residues. With V trimmed by 4 bases and J by 4 bases, 7 bases remained unmatched. Looked up from germline, CDR1 is SGHNT and CDR2 is YYREEE (reference sequence). This chain's CDR3 is CASSNDRAPYGYTF. As DNA, the CDR3 is TGTGCCAGCAGCAACGACAGGGCCCCCTATGGCTACACCTTC.

In this sample, this clone turned up a few times. This chain uses TRBV23-1 with TRBJ1-2; 9 bases align to TRBD1. TRBV23-1 is given ORF status, its function remaining uncertain. The junction had 29 bases not matched to a gene; V was cut back by 2 bases and J by 13 bases. The CDR3 spans 20 residues. The CDR3 sequence is CASSQIGNRGRRSRYWCCTF. CDR3 nucleotides: TGCGCCAGCAGTCAAATCGGCAACAGGGGGCGGAGGAGTCGCTATTGGTGTTGCACCTTC.

This sequence joins TRBV7-8 and TRBJ1-2; D is unresolved. Deletions cut 4 bases from V and 8 bases from J, with 17 bases between. The CDR3 loop spans 14 amino acids. Germline assignment: CDR1 SGHVS and CDR2 FQNEAQ. CDR3 region: CASSSLGGSSGYTF. DNA of the CDR3: TGTGCCAGCAGCTCACTGGGTGGGTCTTCCGGCTACACCTTC. The entire variable domain, with the rest obtained from reference TRBV7-8 and TRBJ1-2, is as follows: GAGVSQSPRYKVAKRGQDVALRCDPISGHVSLFWYQQALGQGPEFLTYFQNEAQLDKSGLPSDRFFAERPEGSVSTLKIQRTQQEDSAVYLCASSSLGGSSGYTFGSGTRLTVV.

This clone appeared a few times. The chain links TRBV6-1 to TRBJ1-6; D is perhaps TRBD1 (6 bases). V lost 2 bases, J lost 11 bases, and 16 bases lay in between. The CDR3 contains 15 residues. CDR1 and CDR2 (germline): MNHNS, SASEGT. CDR3 DNA: TGTGCCAGCAGTGAAAGGACAGCTGGGCTAGCACCCCTCCACTTT. It yields the protein CASSERTAGLAPLHF.

Notes on this clone: The same CDR3 is also encoded by other DNA sequences in this sample. The chain carries TRBV30 and TRBJ1-5; D remains ambiguous. CDR3 length: 14 residues. Germline V gives CDR1 GTSNPN, CDR2 SVGIG (reference sequence). The V end was cut by 3 bases, the J end by 2 bases, with 11 bases between. The CDR3, as DNA: TGTGCCTGGAGGGGTTCAAGCGGCAATCAGCCCCAGCATTTT. It yields the protein CAWRGSSGNQPQHF. The full variable domain, rest sourced from reference TRBV30 and TRBJ1-5, is SQTIHQWPATLVQPVGSPLSLECTVEGTSNPNLYWYRQAAGRGLQLLFYSVGIGQISSEVPQNLSASRPQDRQFILSSKKLLLSDSGFYLCAWRGSSGNQPQHFGDGTRLSIL.

The rearrangement joins TRBV2 to TRBJ1-1; D unresolved. The CDR3 length is 14 residues. In germline, CDR1 is SNHLY, CDR2 FYNNEI. Between the trimmed V and J ends, which lost 9 bases and 0 bases, there was a span of 14 bases. Written as DNA, the CDR3 is TGTGCCAGTAGCTCCGGGGTCCTGAACACTGAAGCTTTCTTT. This gives the protein CASSSGVLNTEAFF.

This chain uses TRBV6-1 with TRBJ1-6; the D is unclear. The germline V and J ends were trimmed by 7 bases and 6 bases, with 16 bases remaining between them. In germline, CDR1 is MNHNS, CDR2 SASEGT. This CDR3 spans 15 amino acids. The CDR3 loop is CASTASQVPNSPLHF. As DNA, the CDR3 is TGTGCCAGCACTGCAAGCCAGGTGCCTAATTCACCCCTCCACTTT.

This clone was recorded a few times. This chain links TRBV5-1 with TRBJ2-1; 8 nucleotides agree with TRBD1. CDR1 is SGHRS and CDR2 is YFSETQ in the germline V gene. This CDR3 comprises 15 residues. J was trimmed by 6 bases and V by 3 bases; bases with no gene match: 8. CDR3 in amino acids: CASSSQGAGGNEQFF. CDR3 bases: TGCGCCAGCAGCTCCCAGGGGGCTGGGGGCAATGAGCAGTTCTTC.

The sample holds one count of this clone. The rearrangement uses TRBV7-2 and TRBJ2-1; D is perhaps TRBD1 (6 bases). Germline CDR1 and CDR2: SGHTA and FQGNSA. Trimming took off 0 bases at V and 11 bases at J, with 8 bases between the two ends. The CDR3 extends over 12 amino acids. The CDR3 DNA is TGTGCCAGCAGCTTAGCGCAGGGGCAGCAGTTCTTC. Encoded protein: CASSLAQGQQFF.

This clone has only a few counts. This chain links TRBV7-2 with TRBJ2-7; TRBD2 matches at 8 bases. V trimming: 8 bases; J trimming: 2 bases; junction bases outside the gene matches: 14. Germline V gives CDR1 SGHTA, CDR2 FQGNSA. The CDR3 runs 16 residues. The CDR3 sequence is CASGTRGPGLAYEQYF. The DNA of the CDR3 is TGTGCCAGCGGAACCCGGGGCCCGGGACTAGCCTACGAGCAGTACTTC.

The chain carries TRBV25-1 and TRBJ1-2; D is possibly TRBD1 (5 bases). Deletions cut 5 bases from V and 6 bases from J, with 19 bases between. Germline V CDR1 and CDR2: MGHDK, SYGVNS. The CDR3 has 15 residues. The CDR3 sequence is CASSLGRDALNGYTF. The CDR3 nucleotides are TGTGCCAGCAGTTTGGGCAGGGATGCTCTCAATGGCTACACCTTC.

This clone was observed a handful of times. This chain uses TRBV7-2 with TRBJ2-7; D may match TRBD1 or TRBD2 (6 bases each). This CDR3 is 15 amino acids long. With 6 bases removed from V and 5 bases from J, the gap between germline ends came to 20 bases. In germline, CDR1 is SGHTA, CDR2 FQGNSA. The CDR3 loop is CASSWKVGGQNEQYF. CDR3 nucleotide sequence: TGTGCCAGCAGTTGGAAGGTGGGGGGCCAGAACGAGCAGTACTTC.

This chain joins TRBV6-5 and TRBJ2-4, with 8 positions matching TRBD2. Germline lookup yields CDR1 MNHEY and CDR2 SVGAGI. The V and J ends lost 6 bases and 6 bases, in that order; junction bases with no gene match: 10. The CDR3 spans 15 residues. CDR3 amino acids: CASRQSITSGNIQYF. The DNA of the CDR3 is TGTGCCAGCAGGCAAAGTATCACTAGCGGAAACATTCAGTACTTC.

This chain uses TRBV6-6 with TRBJ2-1, with TRBD1 identical over 7 bases. V was pared by 6 bases and J by 10 bases, with 6 bases of the junction left unmatched. There are 12 residues in the CDR3. In germline, CDR1 is MNHNY, CDR2 SVGAGI (reference sequence). This chain's CDR3 is CASSRTGREQFF. The CDR3 coding sequence is TGTGCCAGCAGCAGGACAGGACGGGAGCAGTTCTTC.

This clone has only a few counts. This chain uses TRBV30 with TRBJ1-3; TRBD1 might be the D (5 bases). Trimming took 3 bases from V and 2 from J, leaving 14 bases between them. The CDR3 loop spans 15 amino acids. The V gene's germline CDR1 is GTSNPN and CDR2 SVGIG (reference sequence). The CDR3 loop is CAWSPLGTTGNTIYF. In nucleotides, the CDR3 is TGTGCCTGGAGCCCCCTAGGGACTACTGGAAACACCATATATTTT.

This clone has a handful of counts. The DNA of the CDR3 is TGTGCCAGTGCTATACTCCATCCGGGGGCCAACGTCCTGACTTTC. It translates to CASAILHPGANVLTF. The chain employs TRBV6-6 and TRBJ2-6, with unresolved D. This CDR3 spans 15 amino acids. The germline V gene encodes CDR1 MNHNY and CDR2 SVGAGI (reference sequence). V dropped 9 bases and J dropped 4 bases, with 16 bases sitting between them.

This chain links TRBV30 with TRBJ2-5; D not certain. This CDR3 spans 12 amino acids. V lost 2 bases and J lost 3, with 7 bases in between. The germline V gene has CDR1 GTSNPN and CDR2 SVGIG (reference sequence). The DNA for the CDR3 is TGTGCCTGGAGTTTAGGGAAAGAGACCCAGTACTTC. It codes for CAWSLGKETQYF.

This chain uses TRBV5-1 with TRBJ2-1; 13 positions match TRBD2. Losses at the gene ends were 2 bases for V and 6 bases for J; bases not matched to a gene: 2. This CDR3 has 15 amino acids. Germline CDR1 is SGHRS and CDR2 is YFSETQ. The CDR3, as DNA: TGCGCCAGCAGCTTCGGGACTAGCGGGGCCAATGAGCAGTTCTTC. It yields the protein CASSFGTSGANEQFF.

This clone was observed a handful of times. One junction end disagrees with the germline gene, perhaps due to a read error. In DNA form, the CDR3 reads TGCAGCGTTGATGAGGGCCTATTT. Translated, it gives CSVDEGLF. The chain uses TRBV29-1 and TRBJ1-1; no definite D call. This CDR3 has 8 amino acids. Looked up from germline, CDR1 is SQVTM and CDR2 is ANQGSEA.

The chain is built from TRBV10-3 and TRBJ2-1, with 13 bases matching TRBD2. With V trimmed by 5 bases and J by 10 bases, 2 bases remained unmatched. The CDR3 is 13 residues long. Germline lookup yields CDR1 ENHRY and CDR2 SYGVKD. Here the CDR3 DNA reads TGTGCCATCAGTACTAGCGGGGGGGAGGAGCAGTTCTTC. Amino acids: CAISTSGGEEQFF.